These 15 T cell receptor beta chains originate from one sample sequenced in a study of T cell repertoires in cytomegalovirus infection. Their antigen targets remain unknown. TCRdb re-called the reads with MiXCR, one entry per CDR3 protein. The repertoire consists of hundreds of thousands of distinct CDR3 sequences, with about 33% occurring once and the leading ten covering 17%. The specimen comprised cultured PBMCs, sampled from culture after CMV antigen stimulation. These receptors all stem from a human donor in good health (CMV status not recorded). Some clones in this sample may be carry-over from other donors' samples.

There are many counts of this clonotype. The chain has TRBV7-2 and TRBJ1-2, with D perhaps TRBD1 (5 bases). V dropped 2 bases and J dropped 2 bases, with 9 bases sitting between them. This CDR3 is 14 amino acids long. The germline gives CDR1 SGHTA, CDR2 FQGNSA. The CDR3 reads CASSLSPGNYGYTF. CDR3 coding DNA: TGTGCCAGCAGCTTAAGCCCAGGGAACTATGGCTACACCTTC.

The gene calls are TRBV5-6 and TRBJ2-7, with 8 bases fitting TRBD1. The CDR3 runs 13 residues. V dropped 4 bases and J dropped 11; count of bases not matched to a gene: 11. Germline V gives CDR1 SGHDT, CDR2 YYEEEE. The DNA for the CDR3 is TGTGCCAGCAGCCGGGACAGGCTAGGTGAAAAGTACTTC. It specifies CASSRDRLGEKYF.

Note on this clonotype: The junction and the germline gene differ at one end; a read error may be behind it. V usage is TRBV7-9 and J usage is TRBJ2-1, with a possible D match to TRBD2 (5 bases). This CDR3 contains 17 residues. Germline CDR1 SEHNR, CDR2 FQNEAQ (reference sequence). The CDR3 nucleotides read TGTACCAGCAGCTTAGGTTTAGCGCTTGGCTCCTACAATGAGCAGTTCTTC. Encoded protein: CTSSLGLALGSYNEQFF.

V gene TRBV5-1 combines with J gene TRBJ2-3, with D possibly being TRBD1 (6 bases). Germline V lookup: CDR1 SGHRS, CDR2 YFSETQ. V was clipped by 6 bases and J by 4 bases, with 18 bases between them. The CDR3 extends over 15 amino acids. The CDR3 sequence: CASTRGSPGADTQYF. In DNA form, the CDR3 reads TGCGCCAGCACCAGGGGAAGCCCCGGGGCAGATACGCAGTATTTT.

V and J are TRBV7-8 and TRBJ1-1, with unresolved D. V dropped 1 base and J dropped 5 bases, with 11 bases sitting between them. The germline V gene encodes CDR1 SGHVS and CDR2 FQNEAQ. This CDR3 spans 14 amino acids. As DNA, the CDR3 is TGTGCCAGCAGCTTAGGGGCCAAAATTACTGAAGCTTTCTTT. Translated, it gives CASSLGAKITEAFF.

The V gene is TRBV9, the J gene TRBJ1-2; D unresolved. The CDR3 sequence is 11 residues long. Germline CDR1 SGDLS, CDR2 YYNGEE. Between the trimmed V and J ends, which lost 4 bases and 8 bases, there was a span of 9 bases. Written as DNA, the CDR3 is TGTGCCAGCAGCTGGGAAGGGGGCTACACCTTC. Protein product: CASSWEGGYTF.

The chain employs TRBV10-3 and TRBJ1-4; D gene ambiguous. This CDR3 region has 14 residues. Trimming took 6 bases from V and 0 from J, leaving 8 bases between them. Germline V lookup: CDR1 ENHRY, CDR2 SYGVKD. CDR3 in DNA: TGTGCCATCAGGGAGGGAGCAACTAATGAAAAACTGTTTTTT. Its protein is CAIREGATNEKLFF.

The rearrangement joins TRBV6-5 to TRBJ1-1, with D tentatively TRBD1 (5 bases). CDR1 is MNHEY and CDR2 is SVGAGI in the germline V gene. Trimming took 1 base from V and 6 from J, leaving 12 bases between them. The CDR3 runs to 14 residues. In DNA form, the CDR3 reads TGTGCCAGCAGTTACTACGGGGGTGGCGCTGAAGCTTTCTTT. This translates into CASSYYGGGAEAFF.

The CDR3 coding sequence is TGTGCCAGTACCGAGAACACTGAAGCTTTCTTT. Amino acid sequence: CASTENTEAFF. This chain joins TRBV6-2 or TRBV6-3 and TRBJ1-1, with D uncertain. The CDR3 consists of 11 residues. CDR1 is MNHEY and CDR2 is SVGEGT in the germline V gene. Between the trimmed V and J ends, which lost 9 bases and 1 base, there was a span of 6 bases.

This chain joins TRBV27 and TRBJ1-1; D unresolved. The CDR3 length is 14 residues. The V and J ends lost 0 bases and 8 bases respectively, with 13 bases between them. Germline CDR1 reads MNHEY; CDR2 reads SMNVEV (reference sequence). DNA for the CDR3: TGTGCCAGCAGTTTATCGGGTCCACGCTCGGAAGCTTTCTTT. The encoded protein is CASSLSGPRSEAFF.

The sample holds a few counts of this clonotype. The rearrangement uses TRBV4-2 and TRBJ2-2; unclear D gene. The length of the CDR3 is 13 residues. With 1 base removed from V and 5 bases from J, the gap between germline ends came to 5 bases. From germline, CDR1 is LGHNA and CDR2 YNFKEQ. The CDR3 here is CASSQVSTGELFF. In nucleotides, the CDR3 is TGTGCCAGCAGCCAAGTCTCTACCGGGGAGCTGTTTTTT.

This clonotype appeared a few times. J is TRBJ2-3 and V is TRBV7-2; TRBD2 matches at 7 bases. V was clipped by 6 bases and J by 8 bases; unmatched bases: 14. CDR1 and CDR2 from the germline V gene are SGHTA and FQGNSA. The CDR3 sequence is 15 residues long. Here the CDR3 reads CASRTGSSGAVTQYF. CDR3 DNA: TGTGCCAGCAGGACCGGGTCTAGCGGCGCAGTTACGCAGTATTTT.

The rearrangement uses TRBV12-3 or TRBV12-4 and TRBJ2-3; 8 bases match TRBD2. V gave up 8 bases and J gave up 2 bases; unmatched junction bases: 9. The CDR3 consists of 15 residues. CDR3 bases: TGTGCCAGCGGCGATGCCGGGAGGGCCACAGATACGCAGTATTTT. This codes for CASGDAGRATDTQYF.

V and J are TRBV4-3 and TRBJ2-3; D gene uncertain. From germline, CDR1 is LGHNA and CDR2 YSLEER. V lost 0 bases and J lost 5, with 9 bases in between. The CDR3 is 14 amino acids. CDR3 DNA sequence: TGCGCCAGCAGCCAAGATATAGTCGGAGATACGCAGTATTTT. Its translation: CASSQDIVGDTQYF.

This clonotype has more than one count but fewer than ten. The gene calls are TRBV7-2 and TRBJ2-7, with D maybe TRBD2 (6 bases). The CDR3 has 12 residues. With 6 bases removed from V and 9 bases from J, the gap between germline ends came to 15 bases. Germline V lookup: CDR1 SGHTA, CDR2 FQGNSA. The CDR3 DNA sequence: TGTGCCAGCAGGGGGTCGGGGGAGGTGCAGTACGTC. Its translation: CASRGSGEVQYV.